This TCR beta chain was recorded in a study of blood T cell repertoires in COVID-19 (TCRdb year 2020). Regarding the research as a whole: The collaborator samples originated in the United States, Italy and Spain and spanned the acute and convalescent phases of COVID-19. The repertoires were made available in a free public database intended to serve as a resource for research on the immune response to SARS-CoV-2. The prospective study material was composed of cDNA or gDNA derived from T cells, B-cell-depleted T cells, or PBMCs. Deeply sampled blood TCRbeta repertoires from subjects exposed to, actively infected with, or recovered from COVID-19 were included in the dataset. The samples were drawn from the first 160 participants of the ongoing ImmuneRACE study and from some 1,300 subjects provided by 6 global collaborators. The sample metadata nearly always contained a de-identified subject ID, COVID-19 status, age in years and sex. Where available, HLA class I and class II types were taken from metadata supplied by the sample provider and were not determined by assay-based typing.

The CDR3 contains 14 residues, cysteine and phenylalanine counted. Just the 42-base CDR3 DNA is kept, in frame starting at base 1. After removal of 4 bases from V and 4 bases from J, the junction retains 2 bases not matched to a gene. In the germline V gene (reference sequence), CDR1 corresponds to LGHDT and CDR2 to YNNKEL. In the prospective study, participants were 18 to 89 years old, resided in about 25 geographic areas of the United States, and were enrolled through a virtual design. In the prospective study, cohorts were assigned on the basis of participant-reported clinical history obtained from a screening survey and a study questionnaire. Recovered participants in ImmuneRACE Cohort 3 were defined as having two consecutive negative NP/OP PCR tests, clearance from a healthcare professional, or resolution of symptoms. Mobile phlebotomists in the prospective study collected whole blood, serum and a nasopharyngeal or oropharyngeal swab from every participant. Over an approximately 2-month period, participants in the prospective study had the option of providing additional blood draws and questionnaires. Before DNA extraction, blood samples from the prospective study were shipped at room temperature or frozen.

The study at large found these results: The quantity of clinical and demographic metadata differed by source and by participant and was supplied without curation.

Comment on this clone: Its binding antigen is unknown. No clone much larger than this one lies a single base away; base qualities are absent.

TCRbeta CDR3 regions were amplified from genomic DNA using the immunoSEQ Assay, a bias-controlled multiplex PCR. Concerning the study's data processing: Nucleated cell counts per sample were estimated from amplification of reference gene primers within the assay. To quantify the absolute abundance of each unique TCRbeta CDR3 rearrangement, sequence reads were collapsed and filtered. For each sample, productive Simpson clonality was calculated by taking the square root of Simpson's diversity index across productive rearrangements. Not all clones reach the TCRdb copy of this immuneACCESS table, which keeps in-frame sequences only. Checked studies attribute under half of the gap to unresolved V genes and leave the rest unexplained. The DNA gave D and trimming, while V, J and clone size come from that table. The sample has fewer than 250,000 clones on record, approximately 90% of them singletons. The ten largest account for 11% of the sample.

The source is a man under 40 who had recovered from COVID-19. The chain employs TRBV3-1 (or the pseudogene TRBV3-2) and TRBJ2-7; TRBD2 fits 12 bases in the junction. Sequencing was carried out using PBMCs or T cells enriched from blood (not recorded which). The CDR3 corresponds to CASSRTSGNYEQYF. The nucleotides read TGTGCCAGCAGCCGGACTAGCGGGAATTACGAGCAGTACTTC.